The sequence of this TCR beta chain was determined in a study of shared clonotypes between healthy human individuals. Study overall: Researchers drew samples from a couple of women and three men aged 18 to 49. The study, taken as a whole, reports: The naive CD4 repertoires of a few donors were compared, and about 5% of clonotypes were shared.

The germline V and J ends were trimmed by 6 bases and 0 bases, with 8 bases remaining between them. Germline V gene lookup returns CDR1 SGHTA and CDR2 FQGNSA. This CDR3 spans 13 amino acids. Once extracted for a subset, genomic DNA was divided evenly among several immunoSEQ plates. TCRdb keeps only in-frame clones here, not all; method: immunoSEQ multiplex PCR. Counted here are about 2.5 million clones, 80% to 95% occurring once; the ten biggest clones make up around 0.4%. Concerning this clone itself: Its antigen is not identified. This same CDR3 is encoded by further DNA sequences in the sample.

CD45RA+ naive and CD45RA-negative memory subsets were separated from CD4+ cells. Sample: naive CD4+ T cells from PBMCs. Specified subset: CD45RA+ positively selected. The sequence was collected from a man younger than 35 in good health. Some clones in this sample may be carry-over from other donors' samples. The V gene is TRBV7-2, the J gene TRBJ1-1; a possible D gene is TRBD1 (5 bases). Here the CDR3 reads CASSRQLNTEAFF. The CDR3 bases are TGTGCCAGCAGTCGACAGTTGAACACTGAAGCTTTCTTT.